The 29 T cell receptor beta chains reported below all come from one sample, sequenced in a study of blood T cell repertoires in COVID-19. TCRdb keeps only in-frame clones here, not all; method: immunoSEQ multiplex PCR. This sample has some 220,000 clones, with 70% to 90% found just once. Input material: peripheral blood. Receptors were obtained from a woman aged 60-75 years with active or convalescent COVID-19.

The rearrangement links TRBV7-8 to TRBJ2-5, with 8 bases that match TRBD1. CDR3 length equals 14 residues. From germline, CDR1 is SGHVS and CDR2 FQNEAQ. Unmatched junction bases numbered 12, after V lost 1 base and J lost 14 bases. Here the CDR3 reads CASSLEGGRTGKYF. CDR3 coding DNA: TGTGCCAGCAGCTTAGAGGGGGGTCGGACAGGGAAATACTTC. Drawing the rest from reference TRBV7-8 and TRBJ2-5, the complete variable domain is GAGVSQSPRYKVAKRGQDVALRCDPISGHVSLFWYQQALGQGPEFLTYFQNEAQLDKSGLPSDRFFAERPEGSVSTLKIQRTQQEDSAVYLCASSLEGGRTGKYFGPGTRLLVL.

This clone was seen more than once but under ten times. This sequence joins TRBV11-3 and TRBJ1-6, with 7 bases identical to TRBD1. The CDR3 length is 15 residues. With 5 bases clipped from V and 1 base from J, the junction kept 2 bases outside the gene matches. CDR1 is SGHNT and CDR2 is YENEEA in the germline V gene. The CDR3: CASSGGQSYNSPLHF. The CDR3 DNA sequence: TGTGCCAGCAGCGGGGGACAGTCCTATAATTCACCCCTCCACTTT.

V is TRBV30 and J is TRBJ2-2, with 7 bases fitting TRBD1. The CDR3 is 15 amino acids. Germline lookup yields CDR1 GTSNPN and CDR2 SVGIG (reference sequence). The trim removed 7 bases at V and 0 bases at J, leaving 8 bases unmatched. CDR3 residues: CASNRGTANTGELFF. The CDR3 DNA is TGTGCCTCCAATAGGGGGACAGCGAACACCGGGGAGCTGTTTTTT.

The chain has TRBV6-5 and TRBJ2-4; 9 nucleotides line up with TRBD1. Trimming cost V 6 bases and J 9 bases; bases outside gene matches: 0. Germline CDR1 and CDR2: MNHEY and SVGAGI. The CDR3 extends over 11 amino acids. CDR3: CASRDRGIQYF. CDR3 DNA sequence: TGTGCCAGCAGGGACAGGGGCATTCAGTACTTC.

This rearrangement joins TRBV28 to TRBJ2-1; perhaps TRBD2 as D (5 bases). There are 12 residues in the CDR3. Germline V lookup: CDR1 MDHEN, CDR2 SYDVKM. Trimming removed 2 bases at V and 9 bases at J, with 8 bases between. CDR3 DNA sequence: TGTGCCAGCAGTTTAGGGCGGGTTGAGCAGTTCTTC. Its protein is CASSLGRVEQFF. The entire variable domain, with the rest obtained from reference TRBV28 and TRBJ2-1, is as follows: DVKVTQSSRYLVKRTGEKVFLECVQDMDHENMFWYRQDPGLGLRLIYFSYDVKMKEKGDIPEGYSVSREKKERFSLILESASTNQTSMYLCASSLGRVEQFFGPGTRLTVL.

The chain is built from TRBV9 and TRBJ1-6; unclear D gene. The CDR3 runs to 16 residues. Between the trimmed V and J ends, which lost 0 bases and 5 bases, there was a span of 12 bases. Per the germline V gene, CDR1 is SGDLS and CDR2 is YYNGEE. The CDR3 DNA is TGTGCCAGCAGCGTAGGTCCCGGGGAGGATAATTCACCCCTCCACTTT. Translated: CASSVGPGEDNSPLHF. The complete variable domain, with remaining parts taken from reference TRBV9 and TRBJ1-6, reads DSGVTQTPKHLITATGQRVTLRCSPRSGDLSVYWYQQSLDQGLQFLIQYYNGEERAKGNILERFSAQQFPDLHSELNLSSLELGDSALYFCASSVGPGEDNSPLHFGNGTRLTVT.

This chain joins TRBV11-2 and TRBJ2-1; 7 bases are shared with TRBD1. With 5 bases clipped from V and 7 bases from J, the junction kept 2 bases outside the gene matches. CDR1 SGHAT and CDR2 FQNNGV come from the germline V gene. This CDR3 has 12 amino acids. CDR3 DNA sequence: TGTGCCAGCAGCCCAGGGGGTAATGAGCAGTTCTTC. This encodes CASSPGGNEQFF.

The genes are TRBV29-1 and TRBJ1-1; 10 nucleotides agree with TRBD1. In germline, CDR1 is SQVTM, CDR2 ANQGSEA. V shed 5 bases, J shed 8 bases, and the junction held 11 bases outside the gene matches. The CDR3 is made up of 14 amino acids. CDR3 protein: CSVPPGQGPSEAFF. DNA for the CDR3: TGCAGCGTTCCCCCGGGACAGGGGCCCTCAGAAGCTTTCTTT.

This rearrangement joins TRBV7-9 to TRBJ1-2; D is unresolved. Germline V gene lookup returns CDR1 SEHNR and CDR2 FQNEAQ (reference sequence). The CDR3 runs to 12 residues. With 2 bases removed from V and 8 bases from J, the gap between germline ends came to 9 bases. Here the CDR3 reads CASSLHNLGYTF. CDR3 nucleotide sequence: TGTGCCAGCAGCTTACACAATCTGGGCTACACCTTC.

The count of this clone is one. The chain joins TRBV19 to TRBJ2-3; D unresolved. Per germline, CDR1 LNHDA and CDR2 SQIVND (reference sequence). The CDR3 covers 13 residues. The germline V and J ends were trimmed by 1 base and 6 bases, with 8 bases remaining between them. The CDR3 sequence is CASSIGTRDTQYF. CDR3 in DNA: TGTGCCAGTAGTATAGGTACTCGCGATACGCAGTATTTT. Full variable domain (outside the CDR3, taken from reference TRBV19 and TRBJ2-3): DGGITQSPKYLFRKEGQNVTLSCEQNLNHDAMYWYRQDPGQGLRLIYYSQIVNDFQKGDIAEGYSVSREKKESFPLTVTSAQKNPTAFYLCASSIGTRDTQYFGPGTRLTVL.

The chain couples TRBV2 to TRBJ2-2; maybe TRBD2 (5 bases). V lost 6 bases and J lost 3, with 17 bases in between. CDR3 size: 16 residues. Germline CDR1 reads SNHLY; CDR2 reads FYNNEI. The CDR3 spells CASRLGGGRYTGELFF. The CDR3 DNA sequence: TGTGCCAGCAGGTTAGGAGGCGGAAGATACACCGGGGAGCTGTTTTTT.

This clone was recorded once. The chain couples TRBV7-8 to TRBJ1-1; tentatively, D is TRBD1 (6 bases). Germline lookup yields CDR1 SGHVS and CDR2 FQNEAQ. V gave up 5 bases and J gave up 1 base, with 20 bases separating them. The CDR3 contains 17 residues. The CDR3, as DNA: TGTGCCAGCAGCCCGCACAGGGCCTCTAGAGAGAACACTGAAGCTTTCTTT. Protein sequence: CASSPHRASRENTEAFF.

This clone was found a few times. The DNA of the CDR3 is TGTGCCAGTAGTATTACAGGGGGAGATACGCAGTATTTT. This encodes CASSITGGDTQYF. The V gene is TRBV19, the J gene TRBJ2-3; 8 nucleotides match TRBD1. Trimming took 3 bases from V and 5 from J; bases not matched to a gene: 1. The CDR3 is 13 residues long. Germline V lookup: CDR1 LNHDA, CDR2 SQIVND (reference sequence).

The chain recombines TRBV19 with TRBJ1-1; D might be TRBD1 (5 bases). Germline loops: CDR1 LNHDA, CDR2 SQIVND (reference sequence). The germline V and J ends were trimmed by 7 bases and 6 bases, with 15 bases remaining between them. This CDR3 is built from 13 residues. The CDR3 loop is CASIPPGVAEAFF. For the CDR3, the DNA is TGTGCCAGTATTCCCCCGGGGGTGGCTGAAGCTTTCTTT.

The table lists this clone with a few counts. The V and J genes are TRBV6-6 and TRBJ2-7; TRBD1 agrees at 10 bases. CDR3 size: 13 residues. The germline V gene encodes CDR1 MNHNY and CDR2 SVGAGI (reference sequence). V lost 8 bases and J lost 0; bases outside the gene matches: 1. CDR3 loop: CASRTGGSYEQYF. In nucleotides, the CDR3 is TGTGCCAGCCGGACAGGGGGCTCCTACGAGCAGTACTTC.

This clone occurred a few times. The V gene is TRBV3-1 (or the pseudogene TRBV3-2), the J gene TRBJ2-1; 7 nucleotides line up with TRBD1. This CDR3 has 15 residues. With V trimmed by 1 base and J by 3 bases, 3 bases remained unmatched. CDR1 and CDR2 (germline): LGHDT, YNNKEL (reference sequence). CDR3 protein: CASSQVAGGYNEQFF. Here the CDR3 DNA reads TGTGCCAGCAGCCAAGTAGCAGGGGGCTACAATGAGCAGTTCTTC.

The chain links TRBV5-5 to TRBJ2-3; tentatively, D is TRBD2 (6 bases). V shed 3 bases and J shed 7 bases, with 18 bases lying between them. CDR3 size: 15 residues. CDR1 is SGHKS and CDR2 is YYEKEE in the germline V gene (reference sequence). The CDR3 DNA is TGTGCCAGCAGCTCAGGACCTCTTGGGGGGTATACGCAGTATTTT. Translation: CASSSGPLGGYTQYF.

The chain has TRBV19 and TRBJ2-1; 9 positions match TRBD2. Trimming removed 6 bases from V and 1 base from J; junction bases left unmatched: 7. The germline gives CDR1 LNHDA, CDR2 SQIVND (reference sequence). The CDR3 is 16 amino acids. CDR3 DNA sequence: TGTGCCAGTAGCCGAACGACTAGCGGATCCTACAATGAGCAGTTCTTC. Its protein product is CASSRTTSGSYNEQFF. The variable domain in full, completed from reference TRBV19 and TRBJ2-1, reads DGGITQSPKYLFRKEGQNVTLSCEQNLNHDAMYWYRQDPGQGLRLIYYSQIVNDFQKGDIAEGYSVSREKKESFPLTVTSAQKNPTAFYLCASSRTTSGSYNEQFFGPGTRLTVL.

The chain couples TRBV29-1 to TRBJ2-1; 7 bases are a match to TRBD2. CDR1 and CDR2 from the germline V gene are SQVTM and ANQGSEA. This CDR3 has 11 residues. The CDR3 sequence: CRWGEGNEQFF. The DNA of the CDR3 is TGCAGGTGGGGGGAGGGGAATGAGCAGTTCTTC.

The chain uses TRBV6-5 and TRBJ1-1; D might be TRBD1 (5 bases). V lost 5 bases and J lost 3, with 13 bases in between. Germline V gives CDR1 MNHEY, CDR2 SVGAGI. The CDR3 extends over 14 amino acids. This CDR3 reads CASSPTLGDTEAFF. In nucleotides, the CDR3 is TGTGCCAGCAGTCCGACCCTAGGGGACACTGAAGCTTTCTTT.

The chain employs TRBV6-5 and TRBJ2-5; 7 bases align to TRBD1. Germline assignment: CDR1 MNHEY and CDR2 SVGAGI. The length of the CDR3 is 14 residues. With V trimmed by 5 bases and J by 4 bases, 7 bases remained unmatched. In DNA form, the CDR3 reads TGTGCCAGCAGTCCGGGGACAGCCGGAGAGACCCAGTACTTC. This codes for CASSPGTAGETQYF.

The CDR3 loop reads CSATGGREEAFF. DNA of the CDR3: TGCAGCGCAACAGGGGGCAGGGAAGAAGCTTTCTTT. V gene TRBV29-1 combines with J gene TRBJ1-1, with 9 nucleotides matching TRBD1. Per germline, CDR1 SQVTM and CDR2 ANQGSEA. The V gene end was trimmed by 7 bases and the J gene end by 8 bases; junction bases not matched to a gene: 8. The CDR3 is 12 amino acids. The complete variable domain, with remaining parts taken from reference TRBV29-1 and TRBJ1-1, reads SAVISQKPSRDICQRGTSLTIQCQVDSQVTMMFWYRQQPGQSLTLIATANQGSEATYESGFVIDKFPISRPNLTFSTLTVSNMSPEDSSIYLCSATGGREEAFFGQGTRLTVV.

This clone was seen a few times. The chain has TRBV7-2 and TRBJ2-3, with 12 bases aligning to TRBD2. V dropped 5 bases and J dropped 14; count of bases not matched to a gene: 14. Germline V lookup: CDR1 SGHTA, CDR2 FQGNSA. The CDR3 covers 15 residues. The CDR3 is CASSPSSGGAVSRYF. The CDR3 DNA sequence: TGTGCCAGCAGCCCCTCTAGCGGGGGGGCTGTTTCTCGGTATTTT.

This chain joins TRBV6-5 and TRBJ1-4; no reliable D call. Germline CDR1 is MNHEY and CDR2 is SVGAGI. The V and J ends lost 0 bases and 8 bases respectively, with 13 bases between them. This CDR3 has 15 amino acids. This CDR3 is CASSYSTGNYEKLFF. CDR3 nucleotides: TGTGCCAGCAGTTACTCGACGGGGAATTACGAAAAACTGTTTTTT.

This rearrangement joins TRBV5-1 to TRBJ1-2; possibly TRBD1 for D (5 bases). The CDR3 sequence is 16 residues long. V was clipped by 0 bases and J by 1 base, with 13 bases between them. In germline, CDR1 is SGHRS, CDR2 YFSETQ. The CDR3 is CASSLAAAGINYGYTF. CDR3 sequence (DNA): TGCGCCAGCAGCTTGGCCGCAGCAGGGATTAACTATGGCTACACCTTC.

The chain has TRBV15 and TRBJ2-7; TRBD1 agrees at 9 bases. J lost 0 bases, V lost 3 bases, and 3 bases had no gene match. The CDR3 extends over 15 amino acids. Looked up from germline, CDR1 is LNHNV and CDR2 is YYDKDF (reference sequence). CDR3: CATSRDRGYSYEQYF. In DNA, the CDR3 is TGTGCCACCAGCAGGGACAGGGGTTACTCCTACGAGCAGTACTTC.

There are many counts of this clone. This chain connects TRBV9 to TRBJ2-3; D unresolved. The CDR3 loop spans 13 amino acids. Germline V gene lookup returns CDR1 SGDLS and CDR2 YYNGEE. Trimming left V 5 bases short and J 0 bases short, with 7 bases between. CDR3 DNA sequence: TGTGCCAGCAGTTACACCAGCACAGATACGCAGTATTTT. Translation gives CASSYTSTDTQYF.

The V call is TRBV3-1 (or the pseudogene TRBV3-2), the J call TRBJ2-2; D remains unclear. There are 16 residues in the CDR3. Between the trimmed V and J ends, which lost 1 base and 5 bases, there was a span of 14 bases. Per germline, CDR1 LGHDT and CDR2 YNNKEL (reference sequence). CDR3 amino acids: CASSQVFDFTTGELFF. CDR3 coding DNA: TGTGCCAGCAGCCAAGTATTCGACTTCACAACCGGGGAGCTGTTTTTT.

This sequence joins TRBV7-2 and TRBJ1-4; tentatively, D is TRBD1 (6 bases). This CDR3 comprises 15 residues. Trimming left V 6 bases short and J 3 bases short, with 14 bases between. Germline assignment: CDR1 SGHTA and CDR2 FQGNSA. CDR3 in amino acids: CASRNRDEANEKLFF. In nucleotides, the CDR3 is TGTGCCAGCAGGAACAGGGACGAGGCTAATGAAAAACTGTTTTTT.